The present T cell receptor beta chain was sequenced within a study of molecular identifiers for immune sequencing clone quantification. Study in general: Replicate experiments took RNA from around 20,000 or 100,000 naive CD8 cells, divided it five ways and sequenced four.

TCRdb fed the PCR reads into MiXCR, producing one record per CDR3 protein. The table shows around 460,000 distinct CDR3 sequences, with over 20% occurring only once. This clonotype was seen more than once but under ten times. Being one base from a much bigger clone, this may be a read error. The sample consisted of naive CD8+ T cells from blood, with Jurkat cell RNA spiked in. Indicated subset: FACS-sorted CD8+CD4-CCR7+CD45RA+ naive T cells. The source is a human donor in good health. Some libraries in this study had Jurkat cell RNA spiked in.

CDR3 protein: CAGSFWTDTQYF. In DNA, the CDR3 is TGTGCCGGCAGCTTTTGGACAGATACGCAGTATTTT. The rearrangement uses TRBV7-2 and TRBJ2-3; no definite D call. Germline-derived CDR1 and CDR2 are SGHTA and FQGNSA. The length of the CDR3 is 12 residues.